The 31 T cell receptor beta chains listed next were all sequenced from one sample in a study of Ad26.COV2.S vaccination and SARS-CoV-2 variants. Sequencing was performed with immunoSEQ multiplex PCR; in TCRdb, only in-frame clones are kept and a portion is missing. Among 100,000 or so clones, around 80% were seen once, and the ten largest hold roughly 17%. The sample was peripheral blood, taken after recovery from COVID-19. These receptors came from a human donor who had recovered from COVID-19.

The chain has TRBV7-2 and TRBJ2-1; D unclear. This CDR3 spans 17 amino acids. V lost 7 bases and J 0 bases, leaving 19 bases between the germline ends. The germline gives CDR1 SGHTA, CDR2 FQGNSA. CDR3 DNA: TGTGCCAGCACTACGAGAACGGCCTTGAGCTCCTACAATGAGCAGTTCTTC. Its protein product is CASTTRTALSSYNEQFF.

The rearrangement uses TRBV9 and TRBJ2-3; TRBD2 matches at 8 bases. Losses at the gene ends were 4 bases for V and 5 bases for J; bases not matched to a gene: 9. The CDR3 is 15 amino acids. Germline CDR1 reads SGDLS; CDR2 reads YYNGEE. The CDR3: CASSSGAGVVDTQYF. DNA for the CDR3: TGTGCCAGCAGCTCGGGAGCGGGGGTCGTAGATACGCAGTATTTT.

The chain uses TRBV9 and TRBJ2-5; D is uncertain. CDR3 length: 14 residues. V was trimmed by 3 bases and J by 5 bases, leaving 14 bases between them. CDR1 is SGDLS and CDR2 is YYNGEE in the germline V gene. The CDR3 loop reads CASSASAPAETQYF. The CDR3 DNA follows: TGTGCCAGCAGCGCTTCGGCCCCGGCGGAGACCCAGTACTTC.

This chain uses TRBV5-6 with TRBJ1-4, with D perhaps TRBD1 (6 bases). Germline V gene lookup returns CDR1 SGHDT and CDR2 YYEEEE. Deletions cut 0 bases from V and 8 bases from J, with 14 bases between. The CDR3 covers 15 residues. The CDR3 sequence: CASSLVGRGNEKLFF. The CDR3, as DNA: TGTGCCAGCAGCTTGGTGGGCAGGGGAAACGAAAAACTGTTTTTT.

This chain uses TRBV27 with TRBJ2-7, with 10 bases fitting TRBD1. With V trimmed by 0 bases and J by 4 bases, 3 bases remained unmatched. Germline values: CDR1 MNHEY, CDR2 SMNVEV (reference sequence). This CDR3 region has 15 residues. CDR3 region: CASSLSGTGEYEQYF. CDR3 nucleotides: TGTGCCAGCAGTTTATCGGGGACAGGGGAATACGAGCAGTACTTC.

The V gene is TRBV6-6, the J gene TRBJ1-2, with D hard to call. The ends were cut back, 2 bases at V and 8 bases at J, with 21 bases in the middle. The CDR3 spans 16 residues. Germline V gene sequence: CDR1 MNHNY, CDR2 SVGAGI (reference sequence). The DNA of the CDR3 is TGTGCCAGCAGTTACCCCGCGGGAGGCGCGGTAAGCGGCTACACCTTC. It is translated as CASSYPAGGAVSGYTF.

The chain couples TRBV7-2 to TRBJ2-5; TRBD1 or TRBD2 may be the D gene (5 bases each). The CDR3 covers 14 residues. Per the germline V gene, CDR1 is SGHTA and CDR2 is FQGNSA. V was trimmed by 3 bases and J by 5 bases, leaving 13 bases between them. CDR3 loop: CASSFRGARETQYF. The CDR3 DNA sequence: TGTGCCAGCAGCTTTCGGGGCGCCAGGGAGACCCAGTACTTC.

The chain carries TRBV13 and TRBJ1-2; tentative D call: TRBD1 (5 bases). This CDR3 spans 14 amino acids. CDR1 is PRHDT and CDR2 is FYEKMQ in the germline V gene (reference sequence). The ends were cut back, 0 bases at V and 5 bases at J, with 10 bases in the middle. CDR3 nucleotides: TGTGCCAGCAGCTTAGGTAGGAGGGGATATGGCTACACCTTC. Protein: CASSLGRRGYGYTF.

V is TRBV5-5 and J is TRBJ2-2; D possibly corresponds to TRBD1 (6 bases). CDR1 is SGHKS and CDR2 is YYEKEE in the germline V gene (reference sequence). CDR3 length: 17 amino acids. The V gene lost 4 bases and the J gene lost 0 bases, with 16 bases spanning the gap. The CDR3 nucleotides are TGTGCCAGCAGCCCCCTACGGGACAATACGAACACCGGGGAGCTGTTTTTT. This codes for CASSPLRDNTNTGELFF.

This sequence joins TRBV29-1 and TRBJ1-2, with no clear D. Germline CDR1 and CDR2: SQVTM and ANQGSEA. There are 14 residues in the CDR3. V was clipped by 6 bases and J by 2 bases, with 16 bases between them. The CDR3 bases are TGCAGCGTCGATTACAGAACCCTAAACTATGGCTACACCTTC. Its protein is CSVDYRTLNYGYTF.

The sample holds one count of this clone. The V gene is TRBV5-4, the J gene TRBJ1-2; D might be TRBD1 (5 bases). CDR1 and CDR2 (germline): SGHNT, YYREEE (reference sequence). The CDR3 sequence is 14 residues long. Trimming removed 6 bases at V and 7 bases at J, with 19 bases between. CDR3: CASKGGPGYSGYTF. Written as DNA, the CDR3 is TGTGCCAGCAAAGGAGGTCCAGGGTACTCTGGCTACACCTTC.

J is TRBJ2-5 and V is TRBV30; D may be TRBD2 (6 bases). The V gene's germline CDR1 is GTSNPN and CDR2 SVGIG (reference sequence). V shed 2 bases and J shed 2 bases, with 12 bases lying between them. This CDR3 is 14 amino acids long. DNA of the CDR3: TGTGCCTGGAGTAGGGGTCGGGGGCAAGAGACCCAGTACTTC. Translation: CAWSRGRGQETQYF.

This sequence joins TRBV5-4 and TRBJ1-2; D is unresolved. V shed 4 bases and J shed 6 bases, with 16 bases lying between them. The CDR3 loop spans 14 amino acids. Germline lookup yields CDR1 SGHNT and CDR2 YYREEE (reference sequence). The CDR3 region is CASSQDRLSHGYTF. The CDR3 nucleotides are TGTGCCAGCAGCCAGGACCGGCTTTCCCATGGCTACACCTTC.

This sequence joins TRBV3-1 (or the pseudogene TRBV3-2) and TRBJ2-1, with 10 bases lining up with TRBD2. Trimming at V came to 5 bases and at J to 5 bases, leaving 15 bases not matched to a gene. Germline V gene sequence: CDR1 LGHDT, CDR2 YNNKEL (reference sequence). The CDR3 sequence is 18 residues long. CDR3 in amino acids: CASSRRAGGRLPHNEQFF. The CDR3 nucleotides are TGTGCCAGCAGCAGGCGAGCGGGGGGGCGGCTCCCCCACAATGAGCAGTTCTTC.

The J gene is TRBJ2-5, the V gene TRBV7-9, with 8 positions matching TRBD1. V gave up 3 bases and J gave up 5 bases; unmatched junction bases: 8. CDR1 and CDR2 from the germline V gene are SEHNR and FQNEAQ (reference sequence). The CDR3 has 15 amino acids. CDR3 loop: CASSFIGQGWETQYF. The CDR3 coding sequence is TGTGCCAGCAGCTTCATAGGACAGGGCTGGGAGACCCAGTACTTC. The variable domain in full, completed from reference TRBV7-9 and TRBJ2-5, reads DTGVSQNPRHKITKRGQNVTFRCDPISEHNRLYWYRQTLGQGPEFLTYFQNEAQLEKSRLLSDRFSAERPKGSFSTLEIQRTEQGDSAMYLCASSFIGQGWETQYFGPGTRLLVL.

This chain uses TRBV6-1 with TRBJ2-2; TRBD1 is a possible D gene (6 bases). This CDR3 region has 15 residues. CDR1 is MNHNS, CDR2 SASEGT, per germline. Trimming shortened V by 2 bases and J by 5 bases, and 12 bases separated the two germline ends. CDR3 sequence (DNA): TGTGCCAGCAGTGAAACAGGGCAGCCTACCGGGGAGCTGTTTTTT. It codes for CASSETGQPTGELFF.

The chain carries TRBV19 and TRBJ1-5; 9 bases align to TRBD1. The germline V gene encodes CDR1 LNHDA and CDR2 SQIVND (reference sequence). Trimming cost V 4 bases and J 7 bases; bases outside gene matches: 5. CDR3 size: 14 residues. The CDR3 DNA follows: TGTGCCAGTAGTACGGGACAGGGAAGCCAGCCCCAGCATTTT. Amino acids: CASSTGQGSQPQHF.

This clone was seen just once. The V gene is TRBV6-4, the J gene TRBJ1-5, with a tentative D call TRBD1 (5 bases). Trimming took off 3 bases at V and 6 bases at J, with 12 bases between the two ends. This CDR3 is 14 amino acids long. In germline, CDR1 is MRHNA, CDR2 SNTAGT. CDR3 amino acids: CASSEGQGRQPQHF. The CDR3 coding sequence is TGTGCCAGCAGTGAGGGCCAGGGACGTCAGCCCCAGCATTTT.

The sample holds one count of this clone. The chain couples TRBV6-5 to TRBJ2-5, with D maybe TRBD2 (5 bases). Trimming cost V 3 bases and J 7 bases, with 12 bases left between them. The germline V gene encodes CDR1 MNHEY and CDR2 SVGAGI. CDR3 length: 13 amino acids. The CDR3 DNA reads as TGTGCCAGCAGTTATGGTAGCGCGGGGACCCAGTACTTC. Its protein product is CASSYGSAGTQYF.

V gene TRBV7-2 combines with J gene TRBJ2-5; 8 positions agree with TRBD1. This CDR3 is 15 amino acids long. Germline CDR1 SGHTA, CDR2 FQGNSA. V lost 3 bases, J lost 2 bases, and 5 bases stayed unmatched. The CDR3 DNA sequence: TGTGCCAGCAGCTTTAGACAGGGGAGGCAAGAGACCCAGTACTTC. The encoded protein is CASSFRQGRQETQYF.

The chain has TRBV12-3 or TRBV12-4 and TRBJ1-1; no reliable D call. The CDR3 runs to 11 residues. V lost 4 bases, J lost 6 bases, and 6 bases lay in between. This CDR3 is CASSYGSEAFF. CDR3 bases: TGTGCCAGCAGTTATGGATCTGAAGCTTTCTTT.

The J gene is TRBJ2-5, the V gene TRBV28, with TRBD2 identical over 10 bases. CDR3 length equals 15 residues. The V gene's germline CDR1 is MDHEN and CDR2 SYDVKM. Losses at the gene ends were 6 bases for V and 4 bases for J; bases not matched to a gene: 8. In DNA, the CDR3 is TGTGCCAGCAGCTACTACCGGACTAGCGGAGAGACCCAGTACTTC. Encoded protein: CASSYYRTSGETQYF.

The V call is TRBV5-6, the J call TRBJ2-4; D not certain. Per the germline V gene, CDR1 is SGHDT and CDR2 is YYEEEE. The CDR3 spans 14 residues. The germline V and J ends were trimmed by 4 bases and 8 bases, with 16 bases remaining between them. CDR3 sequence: CASSPSVNWDIQYF. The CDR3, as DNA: TGTGCCAGCAGCCCTTCGGTCAATTGGGACATTCAGTACTTC.

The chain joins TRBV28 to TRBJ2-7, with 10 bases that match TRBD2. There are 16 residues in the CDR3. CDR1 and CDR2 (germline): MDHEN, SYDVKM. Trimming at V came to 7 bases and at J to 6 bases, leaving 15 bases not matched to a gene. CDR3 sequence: CASTSGGAVSGREQYF. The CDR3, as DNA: TGTGCCAGCACGAGCGGGGGGGCCGTATCGGGTCGCGAGCAGTACTTC.

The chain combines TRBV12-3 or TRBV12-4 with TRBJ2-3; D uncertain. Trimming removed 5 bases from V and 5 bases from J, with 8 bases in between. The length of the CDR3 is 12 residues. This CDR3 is CASSVWGDTQYF. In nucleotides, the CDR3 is TGTGCCAGCAGTGTCTGGGGAGATACGCAGTATTTT.

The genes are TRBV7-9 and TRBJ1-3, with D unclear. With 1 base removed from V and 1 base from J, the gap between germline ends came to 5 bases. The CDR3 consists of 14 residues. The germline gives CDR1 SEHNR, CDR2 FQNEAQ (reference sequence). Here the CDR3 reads CASSLVGSGNTIYF. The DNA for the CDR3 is TGTGCCAGCAGCTTAGTGGGGTCTGGAAACACCATATATTTT.

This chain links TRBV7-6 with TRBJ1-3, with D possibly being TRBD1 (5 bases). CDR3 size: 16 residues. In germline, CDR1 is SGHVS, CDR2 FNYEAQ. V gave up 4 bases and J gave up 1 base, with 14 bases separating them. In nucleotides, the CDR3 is TGTGCCAGCAGCTCCCCATTACAGGAATCTGGAAACACCATATATTTT. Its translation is CASSSPLQESGNTIYF.

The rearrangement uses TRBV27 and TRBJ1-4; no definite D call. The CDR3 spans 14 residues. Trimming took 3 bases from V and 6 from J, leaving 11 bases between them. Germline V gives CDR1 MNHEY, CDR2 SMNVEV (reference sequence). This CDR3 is CASSFSGQDEKLFF. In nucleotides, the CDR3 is TGTGCCAGCAGTTTCTCTGGTCAGGATGAAAAACTGTTTTTT.

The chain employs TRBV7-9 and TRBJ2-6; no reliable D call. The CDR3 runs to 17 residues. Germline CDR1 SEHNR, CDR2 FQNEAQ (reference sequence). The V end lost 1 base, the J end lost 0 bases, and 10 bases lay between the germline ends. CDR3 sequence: CASSLDLSVSGANVLTF. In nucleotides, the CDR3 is TGTGCCAGCAGCTTAGACCTCTCGGTCTCTGGGGCCAACGTCCTGACTTTC.

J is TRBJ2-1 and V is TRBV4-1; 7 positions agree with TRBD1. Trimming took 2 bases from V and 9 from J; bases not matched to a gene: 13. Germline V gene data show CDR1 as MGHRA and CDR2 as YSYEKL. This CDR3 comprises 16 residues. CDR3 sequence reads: CASSQTRQGRSGEQFF. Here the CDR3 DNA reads TGCGCCAGCAGCCAAACCCGACAGGGTCGGAGTGGTGAGCAGTTCTTC.

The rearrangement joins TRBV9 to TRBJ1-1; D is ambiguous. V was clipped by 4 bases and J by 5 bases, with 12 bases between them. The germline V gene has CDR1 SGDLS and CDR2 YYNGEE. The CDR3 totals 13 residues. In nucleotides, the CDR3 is TGTGCCAGCAGCCCTCCAGTTGGGACTGAAGCTTTCTTT. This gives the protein CASSPPVGTEAFF.